These 26 T cell receptor beta chains share one sample of origin, sequenced in a study of T cell changes during pregnancy in multiple sclerosis. Using immunoSEQ multiplex PCR, the repertoire was profiled, and TCRdb retains in-frame clones only, with some absent. The profile covers more than 35,000 clones, with roughly nine tenths appearing a single time and 0.65% to 0.95% taken by the ten largest. This specimen was CD4+ T cells from peripheral blood mononuclear cells, taken after pregnancy. These receptors were taken from a female donor in good health, enrolled as a control in a pregnancy study.

The genes are TRBV19 and TRBJ2-7; 9 bases are shared with TRBD1. With 5 bases clipped from V and 4 bases from J, the junction kept 6 bases outside the gene matches. Germline assignment: CDR1 LNHDA and CDR2 SQIVND (reference sequence). CDR3 size: 14 residues. The CDR3, as DNA: TGTGCCAGTAGTTTCGGGACAGGGTCTTACGAGCAGTACTTC. The encoded protein is CASSFGTGSYEQYF.

This clone was detected once. The gene calls are TRBV10-3 and TRBJ1-6, with TRBD1 matching over 9 bases. Germline V gene lookup returns CDR1 ENHRY and CDR2 SYGVKD. The junction had 6 bases not matched to a gene; V was cut back by 8 bases and J by 7 bases. The CDR3 runs to 14 residues. The CDR3 loop is CAIGGTGRNSPLHF. The CDR3 DNA sequence: TGTGCCATCGGGGGGACAGGGAGAAATTCACCCCTCCACTTT.

The genes are TRBV7-2 and TRBJ2-1; D may be TRBD1 (6 bases). CDR3 size: 16 residues. The V end was cut by 0 bases, the J end by 4 bases, with 13 bases between. Per germline, CDR1 SGHTA and CDR2 FQGNSA. CDR3 amino acids: CASSLAGGTRYNEQFF. The CDR3 bases are TGTGCCAGCAGCTTAGCAGGGGGTACGAGGTACAATGAGCAGTTCTTC.

This chain uses TRBV6-5 with TRBJ1-1; D is unclear. V lost 2 bases to trimming and J lost 3 bases, with 7 bases between them. CDR3 length equals 13 residues. From germline, CDR1 is MNHEY and CDR2 SVGAGI. The CDR3: CASSYAGDTEAFF. The CDR3 region has the DNA TGTGCCAGCAGTTACGCCGGTGACACTGAAGCTTTCTTT.

The chain uses TRBV29-1 and TRBJ2-3; 7 bases match TRBD2. Germline V gene lookup returns CDR1 SQVTM and CDR2 ANQGSEA. Trimming cost V 6 bases and J 6 bases; bases outside gene matches: 12. The CDR3 sequence is 14 residues long. As DNA, the CDR3 is TGCAGCGTCCGGCCGGGAGGACTGGCGGATACGCAGTATTTT. It codes for CSVRPGGLADTQYF.

The chain carries TRBV11-2 and TRBJ2-3; D perhaps matches TRBD2 (6 bases). CDR3 length: 16 amino acids. With 1 base removed from V and 2 bases from J, the gap between germline ends came to 13 bases. Germline CDR1 and CDR2: SGHAT and FQNNGV. For the CDR3, the DNA is TGTGCCAGCAGCTTAGGCGCGCTAGCGAACACAGATACGCAGTATTTT. This encodes CASSLGALANTDTQYF.

The V and J genes are TRBV7-9 and TRBJ1-1; D is ambiguous. CDR1 SEHNR and CDR2 FQNEAQ come from the germline V gene (reference sequence). The length of the CDR3 is 13 residues. The V end lost 5 bases, the J end lost 1 base, and 8 bases lay between the germline ends. CDR3 sequence: CASSPTGNTEAFF. DNA for the CDR3: TGTGCCAGCAGCCCGACGGGGAACACTGAAGCTTTCTTT.

This clone has a single count. V is TRBV4-1 and J is TRBJ1-1; a possible D gene is TRBD1 (5 bases). Germline V gene data show CDR1 as MGHRA and CDR2 as YSYEKL. The CDR3 consists of 12 residues. V was pared by 0 bases and J by 8 bases, with 7 bases between. The CDR3 DNA reads as TGCGCCAGCAGCCAAGAGCGGGGGGAAGCTTTCTTT. Amino acids: CASSQERGEAFF.

The V and J genes are TRBV28 and TRBJ2-7; 7 nucleotides match TRBD2. Germline trimming cut 9 bases from V and 3 bases from J; bases unmatched to any gene: 14. Germline V gene sequence: CDR1 MDHEN, CDR2 SYDVKM. The CDR3 is made up of 15 amino acids. CDR3 in amino acids: CASWGGSGLYYEQYF. Here the CDR3 DNA reads TGTGCCAGTTGGGGAGGGTCGGGCTTGTACTACGAGCAGTACTTC.

The CDR3 DNA reads TGTGCCAGCTCACCGACTCAACAAGGGAACACTGAAGCTTTCTTT. As protein: CASSPTQQGNTEAFF. V usage is TRBV18 and J usage is TRBJ1-1; unclear D gene. In germline, CDR1 is KGHSH, CDR2 LQKENI. There are 15 residues in the CDR3. V lost 3 bases and J 1 base, leaving 12 bases between the germline ends.

The chain uses TRBV2 and TRBJ2-3; tentative D call: TRBD2 (7 bases). V was shortened by 8 bases and J by 6 bases, with 15 bases between the two germline ends. The CDR3 is 13 amino acids. Germline values: CDR1 SNHLY, CDR2 FYNNEI. CDR3: CASWGGIRDTQYF. The DNA for the CDR3 is TGTGCCAGCTGGGGGGGCATTAGGGATACGCAGTATTTT. The variable domain in full, with the rest retrieved from reference TRBV2 and TRBJ2-3, is EPEVTQTPSHQVTQMGQEVILRCVPISNHLYFYWYRQILGQKVEFLVSFYNNEISEKSEIFDDQFSVERPDGSNFTLKIRSTKLEDSAMYFCASWGGIRDTQYFGPGTRLTVL.

V gene TRBV19 combines with J gene TRBJ1-3; the match to TRBD1 covers 8 bases. The CDR3 is made up of 15 amino acids. J gave up 4 bases and V 4 bases, and 6 bases lay outside the gene matches. The V gene's germline CDR1 is LNHDA and CDR2 SQIVND (reference sequence). CDR3 bases: TGTGCCAGTAGTAACGGACAGGGAGACGGAAACACCATATATTTT. This translates into CASSNGQGDGNTIYF.

The genes are TRBV27 and TRBJ2-1, with TRBD1 identical over 9 bases. Germline CDR1 is MNHEY and CDR2 is SMNVEV (reference sequence). The CDR3 runs to 15 residues. V gave up 5 bases and J gave up 4 bases; unmatched junction bases: 6. The CDR3 DNA is TGTGCCAGCAGTGTACAGGGGGCCGCTTACAATGAGCAGTTCTTC. It translates to CASSVQGAAYNEQFF.

The DNA for the CDR3 is TGTGCTAGTGGTGCCGGAGACAGGTTGGGCACAGATACGCAGTATTTT. Its translation is CASGAGDRLGTDTQYF. The J gene is TRBJ2-3, the V gene TRBV12-5; D is possibly TRBD1 (6 bases). Germline V gene lookup returns CDR1 LGHNT and CDR2 FRNRAP. This CDR3 spans 16 amino acids. Trimming stripped 5 bases from V and 1 base from J, with 16 bases between.

The V gene is TRBV9, the J gene TRBJ2-3, with TRBD2 as a possible D gene (5 bases). Germline V gives CDR1 SGDLS, CDR2 YYNGEE. The V end was cut by 2 bases, the J end by 0 bases, with 7 bases between. The CDR3 spans 14 residues. CDR3 bases: TGTGCCAGCAGCGTTCGGACTAGCACAGATACGCAGTATTTT. Translated: CASSVRTSTDTQYF.

This clone has only one observation. Other DNA sequences of this sample code for an identical CDR3. The chain couples TRBV7-9 to TRBJ2-3; TRBD2 is a possible D gene (6 bases). This CDR3 region has 14 residues. V lost 6 bases and J 2 bases, leaving 12 bases between the germline ends. Germline V CDR1 and CDR2: SEHNR, FQNEAQ (reference sequence). The CDR3, as DNA: TGTGCCAGCAGTTTGGGGGACTCCACAGATACGCAGTATTTT. It yields the protein CASSLGDSTDTQYF.

The J gene is TRBJ2-4, the V gene TRBV5-5; no definite D call. With 4 bases removed from V and 0 bases from J, the gap between germline ends came to 8 bases. CDR1 is SGHKS and CDR2 is YYEKEE in the germline V gene (reference sequence). The CDR3 is made up of 14 amino acids. The CDR3 nucleotides read TGTGCCAGCAGCGATACGGGAGCCAAAAACATTCAGTACTTC. Translated, it gives CASSDTGAKNIQYF.

The chain combines TRBV6-1 with TRBJ1-1; tentative D call: TRBD1 (5 bases). Germline V gene data show CDR1 as MNHNS and CDR2 as SASEGT. This CDR3 has 12 residues. V lost 6 bases to trimming and J lost 5 bases, with 10 bases between them. This CDR3 reads CASRDGGTEAFF. For the CDR3, the DNA is TGTGCCAGCAGAGACGGGGGGACTGAAGCTTTCTTT.

The J gene is TRBJ2-3, the V gene TRBV7-3, with D possibly TRBD1 on 5 matching bases. The CDR3 spans 15 residues. Germline values: CDR1 SGHTA, CDR2 FQGTGA. Trimming removed 6 bases at V and 2 bases at J, with 15 bases between. CDR3 DNA: TGTGCCAGCAGTTGGGATGGGGCTCTCACAGATACGCAGTATTTT. Translated: CASSWDGALTDTQYF.

The V call is TRBV28, the J call TRBJ2-4; D is perhaps TRBD2 (5 bases). Germline loops: CDR1 MDHEN, CDR2 SYDVKM. This CDR3 is 14 amino acids long. V lost 6 bases and J 7 bases, leaving 16 bases between the germline ends. The CDR3 region is CASRGEIRFNIQYF. The DNA of the CDR3 is TGTGCCAGCAGGGGAGAAATACGGTTCAACATTCAGTACTTC.

The chain uses TRBV18 and TRBJ2-1, with 7 nucleotides matching TRBD1. This CDR3 is built from 14 residues. V dropped 3 bases and J dropped 13; count of bases not matched to a gene: 12. The germline V gene has CDR1 KGHSH and CDR2 LQKENI. This CDR3 reads CASSPNAGQAPQFF. The CDR3 DNA reads TGTGCCAGCTCACCCAACGCTGGACAGGCGCCACAGTTCTTC.

J is TRBJ2-7 and V is TRBV4-1, with D perhaps TRBD2 (6 bases). Looked up from germline, CDR1 is MGHRA and CDR2 is YSYEKL. The CDR3 consists of 15 residues. Trimming cost V 1 base and J 5 bases, with 15 bases left between them. Here the CDR3 reads CASSQVFTGANEQYF. The CDR3 bases are TGCGCCAGCAGCCAAGTATTCACGGGAGCAAACGAGCAGTACTTC.

As DNA, the CDR3 is TGTGCCAGCTCCTCGGACAGGGACTATGGCTACACCTTC. Translating gives CASSSDRDYGYTF. The rearrangement uses TRBV18 and TRBJ1-2; TRBD1 agrees at 8 bases. CDR3 length: 13 residues. Germline loops: CDR1 KGHSH, CDR2 LQKENI. J was trimmed by 3 bases and V by 6 bases; bases with no gene match: 3.

V and J are TRBV6-5 and TRBJ1-3; D gene ambiguous. V lost 0 bases, J lost 0 bases, and 9 bases lay in between. CDR1 MNHEY and CDR2 SVGAGI come from the germline V gene. This CDR3 comprises 16 residues. The CDR3 sequence: CASSYSRAGSGNTIYF. In DNA, the CDR3 is TGTGCCAGCAGTTACTCGAGGGCCGGCTCTGGAAACACCATATATTTT.

This clone was seen once. The chain joins TRBV27 to TRBJ2-1; 15 bases match TRBD2. V lost 4 bases and J lost 6; bases outside the gene matches: 4. Germline CDR1 and CDR2: MNHEY and SMNVEV (reference sequence). CDR3 length: 16 amino acids. The CDR3 DNA reads as TGTGCCAGCAGTTCCCGGACTAGCGGGAGGGGCAATGAGCAGTTCTTC. Its protein product is CASSSRTSGRGNEQFF.

The rearrangement links TRBV7-3 to TRBJ2-3; D gene unclear. There are 15 residues in the CDR3. The ends were cut back, 3 bases at V and 0 bases at J, with 10 bases in the middle. From germline, CDR1 is SGHTA and CDR2 FQGTGA. CDR3 protein: CASSFRRSSTDTQYF. The CDR3 DNA follows: TGTGCCAGCAGCTTCCGGCGGAGCAGCACAGATACGCAGTATTTT.